This T cell receptor beta chain is drawn from a study of molecular identifiers for immune sequencing clone quantification. This clonotype was counted at least ten times. MiXCR was run by TCRdb on the PCR reads, yielding one entry per CDR3 protein. There are approximately 93,000 distinct CDR3 sequences in the sample; more than 20% occur only once, and 0.78% lies in the top ten. Deletions cut 2 bases from V and 3 bases from J, with 15 bases between. Germline V gives CDR1 MNHNS, CDR2 SASEGT. This CDR3 is 16 amino acids long. The TCR was taken from a human donor in good health. Some libraries in this study had Jurkat cell RNA spiked in. V is TRBV6-1 and J is TRBJ2-3; no firm D call. The source material was naive CD8+ T cells from blood, with Jurkat cell RNA spiked in. Subset: FACS-sorted CD8+CD4-CCR7+CD45RA+ naive T cells. CDR3 sequence: CASSEKQYPETDTQYF. For the CDR3, the DNA is TGTGCCAGCAGTGAAAAGCAATACCCAGAGACAGATACGCAGTATTTT.